Listed below are T cell receptor beta chains from one sample, sequenced in a study of cytomegalovirus exposure and HLA in healthy donors. Sequencing used immunoSEQ multiplex PCR; TCRdb keeps in-frame clones, though not all of them. Altogether about 190,000 clones are present, more than 70% being singletons, with the ten largest covering 1.4% to 1.5%. The sequencing input was PBMCs. All receptors derive from a woman aged 18-29 years in good health and CMV-seronegative. The CDR3 runs from the conserved cysteine through the conserved F or W. D genes are given only for firm matches. Size tells how often a clone was seen (once, few, many) or the class of an expanded clone, and some rows leave it out.

v_gene: TRBV29-1; len: 17; d_gene: NA; abundance: NA; j_gene: TRBJ2-5; CDR3aa: CSVEVLYRELVQETQYF; CDR3nt: TGCAGCGTTGAAGTTTTGTACAGAGAACTGGTCCAAGAGACCCAGTACTTC
v_gene: TRBV4-1; len: 15; d_gene: TRBD2; abundance: NA; j_gene: TRBJ2-3; CDR3aa: CASSQQGLAKPTQYF; CDR3nt: TGCGCCAGCAGCCAACAGGGACTAGCGAAACCTACGCAGTATTTT
v_gene: TRBV13; len: 14; d_gene: TRBD1; abundance: NA; j_gene: TRBJ1-4; CDR3aa: CASSSGTGTEKLFF; CDR3nt: TGTGCCAGCAGCTCCGGGACAGGGACTGAAAAACTGTTTTTT
v_gene: TRBV30; len: 14; d_gene: TRBD2; abundance: NA; j_gene: TRBJ2-7; CDR3aa: CAWSRGVFNYEQYF; CDR3nt: TGTGCCTGGAGTCGGGGGGTTTTTAACTACGAGCAGTACTTC
v_gene: TRBV14; len: 16; d_gene: TRBD1; abundance: NA; j_gene: TRBJ1-2; CDR3aa: CASSHRRDRGDGGYTF; CDR3nt: TGTGCCAGCAGCCATCGAAGGGACAGGGGCGACGGAGGCTACACCTTC
v_gene: TRBV15; len: 12; d_gene: NA; abundance: NA; j_gene: TRBJ2-2; CDR3aa: CATSTNTGELFF; CDR3nt: TGTGCCACCAGCACAAACACCGGGGAGCTGTTTTTT
v_gene: TRBV7-9; len: 16; d_gene: TRBD1; abundance: NA; j_gene: TRBJ1-5; CDR3aa: CASSSFRDRDNQPQHF; CDR3nt: TGTGCCAGCAGTTCCTTCCGGGACAGGGACAATCAGCCCCAGCATTTT
v_gene: TRBV7-9; len: 16; d_gene: TRBD2; abundance: once; j_gene: TRBJ2-3; CDR3aa: CASSLGAGEVTDTQYF; CDR3nt: TGTGCCAGCAGCTTAGGTGCGGGAGAGGTCACAGATACGCAGTATTTT
v_gene: TRBV6-1; len: 13; d_gene: NA; abundance: NA; j_gene: TRBJ1-5; CDR3aa: CASIWGVEQPQHF; CDR3nt: TGTGCCAGCATTTGGGGGGTTGAGCAGCCCCAGCATTTT
v_gene: TRBV6-1; len: 15; d_gene: NA; abundance: NA; j_gene: TRBJ2-2; CDR3aa: CASSDERSHTGELFF; CDR3nt: TGTGCCAGCAGTGACGAGAGGTCCCACACCGGGGAGCTGTTTTTT
v_gene: TRBV7-9; len: 15; d_gene: TRBD1; abundance: NA; j_gene: TRBJ1-2; CDR3aa: CASSLGQGASYGYTF; CDR3nt: TGTGCCAGCAGCTTAGGACAGGGGGCTTCCTATGGCTACACCTTC
v_gene: TRBV5-1; len: 15; d_gene: NA; abundance: once; j_gene: TRBJ1-6; CDR3aa: CASSGQILDNSPLHF; CDR3nt: TGCGCCAGCAGCGGACAGATTCTTGATAATTCACCCCTCCACTTT
v_gene: TRBV10-3; len: 15; d_gene: TRBD2; abundance: NA; j_gene: TRBJ2-1; CDR3aa: CAISLPGLAVNEQFF; CDR3nt: TGTGCCATCAGTTTACCGGGACTAGCGGTTAATGAGCAGTTCTTC
v_gene: TRBV7-9; len: 13; d_gene: NA; abundance: NA; j_gene: TRBJ1-2; CDR3aa: CASSLGGPRGYTF; CDR3nt: TGTGCCAGCAGCTTAGGGGGGCCTCGGGGCTACACCTTC
v_gene: TRBV5-1; len: 12; d_gene: NA; abundance: few; j_gene: TRBJ2-3; CDR3aa: CASSPEIGTQYF; CDR3nt: TGCGCCAGCAGCCCCGAGATTGGTACGCAGTATTTT
v_gene: TRBV7-8; len: 15; d_gene: TRBD2; abundance: NA; j_gene: TRBJ2-1; CDR3aa: CASSPVAGVYNEQFF; CDR3nt: TGTGCCAGCAGCCCGGTAGCGGGAGTGTACAATGAGCAGTTCTTC
v_gene: TRBV5-4; len: 14; d_gene: NA; abundance: NA; j_gene: TRBJ1-1; CDR3aa: CASSLDIGPGEAFF; CDR3nt: TGTGCCAGCAGCTTGGATATTGGGCCGGGGGAAGCTTTCTTT
v_gene: TRBV7-2; len: 14; d_gene: TRBD2; abundance: NA; j_gene: TRBJ2-2; CDR3aa: CASSFGGSTGELFF; CDR3nt: TGTGCCAGCAGCTTTGGCGGGAGCACCGGGGAGCTGTTTTTT
v_gene: TRBV19; len: 14; d_gene: NA; abundance: NA; j_gene: TRBJ2-2; CDR3aa: CASSPLRDHGELFF; CDR3nt: TGTGCCAGTAGTCCCCTGCGGGACCACGGGGAGCTGTTTTTT
v_gene: TRBV29-1; len: 10; d_gene: NA; abundance: NA; j_gene: TRBJ2-3; CDR3aa: CSVGEDTQYF; CDR3nt: TGCAGCGTAGGAGAAGATACGCAGTATTTT
v_gene: TRBV30; len: 15; d_gene: TRBD2; abundance: NA; j_gene: TRBJ2-7; CDR3aa: CAWSASGGLSYEQYF; CDR3nt: TGTGCCTGGAGTGCTAGCGGGGGCCTCTCCTACGAGCAGTACTTC
v_gene: TRBV18; len: 16; d_gene: TRBD2; abundance: NA; j_gene: TRBJ2-3; CDR3aa: CASSPPLSGPTDTQYF; CDR3nt: TGTGCCAGCTCACCACCCCTTAGCGGGCCAACAGATACGCAGTATTTT
v_gene: TRBV5-4; len: 16; d_gene: TRBD1; abundance: NA; j_gene: TRBJ2-7; CDR3aa: CASSFLDRARKYEQYF; CDR3nt: TGTGCCAGCAGCTTCCTAGACAGGGCTAGAAAGTACGAGCAGTACTTC
v_gene: TRBV4-1; len: 13; d_gene: NA; abundance: NA; j_gene: TRBJ1-5; CDR3aa: CASSQDLYQPQHF; CDR3nt: TGCGCCAGCAGCCAAGATCTGTATCAGCCCCAGCATTTT